These 30 T cell receptor beta chains came from one sample sequenced in a study of technical replicates of blood from a handful of donors. Method: immunoSEQ multiplex PCR; TCRdb's copy keeps in-frame clones and lacks some. Altogether around 54,000 clones are present, 95% to 96% being singletons, with the ten largest covering 0.39%. The specimen sequenced was T cells isolated from PBMCs. The origin of the receptors is a human donor in good health.

The chain links TRBV5-4 to TRBJ2-7; D is perhaps TRBD1 (6 bases). The CDR3 spans 15 residues. Between the trimmed V and J ends, which lost 4 bases and 2 bases, there was a span of 16 bases. Germline V CDR1 and CDR2: SGHNT, YYREEE (reference sequence). In DNA form, the CDR3 reads TGTGCCAGCAGCCTGGTAATGCAGGGGCCCTACGAGCAGTACTTC. Translated: CASSLVMQGPYEQYF. Full variable domain (missing parts from reference TRBV5-4 and TRBJ2-7): ETGVTQSPTHLIKTRGQQVTLRCSSQSGHNTVSWYQQALGQGPQFIFQYYREEENGRGNFPPRFSGLQFPNYSSELNVNALELDDSALYLCASSLVMQGPYEQYFGPGTRLTVT.

The chain joins TRBV6-5 to TRBJ2-7; TRBD2 agrees at 8 bases. CDR3 length: 14 residues. The germline V gene has CDR1 MNHEY and CDR2 SVGAGI. The V gene end was trimmed by 7 bases and the J gene end by 5 bases; junction bases not matched to a gene: 10. In DNA form, the CDR3 reads TGTGCCAGCAAACCCAGCGGGAGCTACAACGAGCAGTACTTC. Translation gives CASKPSGSYNEQYF.

J is TRBJ1-5 and V is TRBV4-1, with D uncertain. V was clipped by 0 bases and J by 6 bases, with 6 bases between them. CDR3 size: 13 residues. The germline V gene has CDR1 MGHRA and CDR2 YSYEKL. CDR3 protein: CASSQEPGQPQHF. CDR3 DNA: TGCGCCAGCAGCCAAGAACCCGGTCAGCCCCAGCATTTT.

In regard to this clone: Germline and junction disagree at one end, which may indicate a read error. This rearrangement joins TRBV10-3 to TRBJ1-1, with D perhaps matching TRBD1 (6 bases). Germline assignment: CDR1 ENHRY and CDR2 SYGVKD. The CDR3 is 16 residues long. The CDR3 bases are TGTGCCATCAGCGAGTCTGGACAGATAAAGAACACTGAAGCTTTCTTT. It yields the protein CAISESGQIKNTEAFF.

V and J are TRBV9 and TRBJ2-7, with 10 positions matching TRBD1. The CDR3 sequence is 13 residues long. V trimming: 3 bases; J trimming: 7 bases; junction bases outside the gene matches: 4. Germline V gene lookup returns CDR1 SGDLS and CDR2 YYNGEE. CDR3 residues: CASSADRGGEQYF. CDR3 nucleotides: TGTGCCAGCAGCGCGGACAGGGGGGGTGAGCAGTACTTC.

This chain connects TRBV5-1 to TRBJ2-1, with 7 bases fitting TRBD2. The CDR3 contains 18 residues. V was pared by 2 bases and J by 7 bases, with 18 bases of the junction left unmatched. Germline V gives CDR1 SGHRS, CDR2 YFSETQ. CDR3 protein: CASSFPAFSTSLGNEQFF. CDR3 DNA sequence: TGCGCCAGCAGCTTCCCAGCGTTTTCGACTAGCCTGGGTAATGAGCAGTTCTTC.

The V gene is TRBV27, the J gene TRBJ2-1; tentatively, D is TRBD1 (5 bases). Germline assignment: CDR1 MNHEY and CDR2 SMNVEV (reference sequence). Trimming shortened V by 4 bases and J by 7 bases, and 14 bases separated the two germline ends. This CDR3 comprises 14 residues. DNA for the CDR3: TGTGCCAGCAGTTCCCTCCCAGGGCCTAATGAGCAGTTCTTC. This codes for CASSSLPGPNEQFF.

This chain connects TRBV25-1 to TRBJ1-2; D may be TRBD1 (5 bases). CDR3 size: 12 residues. Germline V gene sequence: CDR1 MGHDK, CDR2 SYGVNS. Deletions cut 7 bases from V and 4 bases from J, with 10 bases between. CDR3 in amino acids: CASMSGLYGYTF. CDR3 coding DNA: TGTGCCAGCATGTCAGGGCTCTATGGCTACACCTTC.

The chain combines TRBV19 with TRBJ1-5; the D gene is possibly TRBD1 (6 bases). The CDR3 runs 16 residues. The V gene lost 11 bases and the J gene lost 2 bases, with 22 bases spanning the gap. The germline CDR1 and CDR2 sequences are LNHDA and SQIVND (reference sequence). The CDR3 bases are TGTGCCGGACCCACTTCAGGGGTTGGGGGCAATCAGCCCCAGCATTTT. The encoded protein is CAGPTSGVGGNQPQHF.

This chain links TRBV6-1 with TRBJ1-1; tentatively, D is TRBD1 (5 bases). V was clipped by 5 bases and J by 4 bases, with 11 bases between them. Germline-derived CDR1 and CDR2 are MNHNS and SASEGT. This CDR3 is built from 13 residues. The CDR3 here is CASSTGYPTEAFF. Here the CDR3 DNA reads TGTGCCAGCAGTACAGGTTATCCCACTGAAGCTTTCTTT.

The chain links TRBV7-8 to TRBJ2-7; 7 bases line up with TRBD1. CDR3 length equals 13 residues. After removal of 5 bases from V and 4 bases from J, the junction contained 5 bases not matched to a gene. Germline CDR1 and CDR2: SGHVS and FQNEAQ. The CDR3 region has the DNA TGTGCCAGCAGCATCGACAGGGATTACGAGCAGTACTTC. Its protein product is CASSIDRDYEQYF.

The chain uses TRBV2 and TRBJ1-2; D may be TRBD1 (6 bases). CDR1 and CDR2 (germline): SNHLY, FYNNEI. The CDR3 consists of 16 residues. V dropped 0 bases and J dropped 2 bases, with 13 bases sitting between them. CDR3 residues: CASSEALWGRNYGYTF. In DNA form, the CDR3 reads TGTGCCAGCAGTGAAGCGCTTTGGGGGCGAAACTATGGCTACACCTTC.

The V call is TRBV6-5, the J call TRBJ1-5, with D possibly TRBD1 on 6 matching bases. CDR3 length: 13 residues. Germline loops: CDR1 MNHEY, CDR2 SVGAGI. V gave up 5 bases and J gave up 1 base, with 6 bases separating them. The CDR3 DNA sequence: TGTGCCAGCAGTACAGGGAGCAATCAGCCCCAGCATTTT. It codes for CASSTGSNQPQHF.

The count of this clone is one. The chain combines TRBV7-2 with TRBJ2-3; 7 bases line up with TRBD2. This CDR3 has 17 amino acids. Germline V gene data show CDR1 as SGHTA and CDR2 as FQGNSA. J gave up 2 bases and V 1 base, and 9 bases lay outside the gene matches. The CDR3 protein is CASSLEWLAAYTDTQYF. Here the CDR3 DNA reads TGTGCCAGCAGCTTAGAGTGGCTAGCGGCCTACACAGATACGCAGTATTTT.

The gene calls are TRBV5-4 and TRBJ2-1; D not certain. V lost 4 bases and J lost 6, with 14 bases in between. This CDR3 is built from 14 residues. Germline loops: CDR1 SGHNT, CDR2 YYREEE (reference sequence). The CDR3 DNA sequence: TGTGCCAGCAGCCCCCCACTTAACTCCAATGAGCAGTTCTTC. This translates into CASSPPLNSNEQFF.

V gene TRBV27 combines with J gene TRBJ2-1, with D perhaps TRBD2 (6 bases). Germline CDR1 MNHEY, CDR2 SMNVEV (reference sequence). The CDR3 is 14 residues long. Between the trimmed V and J ends, which lost 7 bases and 9 bases, there was a span of 19 bases. CDR3 bases: TGTGCCAGCACTGGAATCCCACCCGGGGGTGAGCAGTTCTTC. Translation: CASTGIPPGGEQFF.

This clone was detected only once. The chain employs TRBV6-5 and TRBJ2-2; perhaps TRBD1 as D (6 bases). Germline CDR1 reads MNHEY; CDR2 reads SVGAGI. The CDR3 has 15 residues. The V end was cut by 5 bases, the J end by 3 bases, with 13 bases between. Here the CDR3 DNA reads TGTGCCAGCAGTACCAGGACAGTATACACCGGGGAGCTGTTTTTT. Encoded protein: CASSTRTVYTGELFF.

The V and J genes are TRBV2 and TRBJ2-2; 7 bases are shared with TRBD1. The CDR3 is made up of 14 amino acids. The J segment lost 9 bases and the V segment lost 2 bases, leaving 6 bases of the junction unmatched. Per germline, CDR1 SNHLY and CDR2 FYNNEI. CDR3 nucleotide sequence: TGTGCCAGCAGTGAAACCGCAGGGGGAAGGGAGCTGTTTTTT. As protein: CASSETAGGRELFF.

V and J are TRBV10-3 and TRBJ2-1; a possible D gene is TRBD1 (5 bases). CDR3 length: 13 residues. Germline V gene lookup returns CDR1 ENHRY and CDR2 SYGVKD. V gave up 10 bases and J gave up 5 bases, with 15 bases separating them. The CDR3 DNA reads TGTGCCAGCTCCCAACAGGTGGACAATGAGCAGTTCTTC. Its protein is CASSQQVDNEQFF.

The V gene is TRBV4-3, the J gene TRBJ2-2; TRBD1 agrees at 9 bases. The junction had 14 bases not matched to a gene; V was cut back by 3 bases and J by 0 bases. The CDR3 totals 20 residues. Germline V gene sequence: CDR1 LGHNA, CDR2 YSLEER. The CDR3 loop is CASSHGLGQGPAANTGELFF. The CDR3 nucleotides read TGCGCCAGCAGCCATGGGTTAGGACAGGGGCCCGCAGCGAACACCGGGGAGCTGTTTTTT.

This chain connects TRBV30 to TRBJ1-1, with D possibly matching TRBD1 (5 bases). Germline V CDR1 and CDR2: GTSNPN, SVGIG (reference sequence). The length of the CDR3 is 13 residues. Trimming took 0 bases from V and 4 from J, leaving 9 bases between them. The DNA for the CDR3 is TGTGCCTGGAGTGTAGCAGGGTTCACTGAAGCTTTCTTT. This translates into CAWSVAGFTEAFF.

This chain uses TRBV19 with TRBJ1-5; no clear D gene. Trimming stripped 6 bases from V and 0 bases from J, with 6 bases between. The length of the CDR3 is 13 residues. Germline lookup yields CDR1 LNHDA and CDR2 SQIVND (reference sequence). The CDR3 spells CASSAVSNQPQHF. The CDR3 nucleotides read TGTGCCAGTAGCGCAGTTAGCAATCAGCCCCAGCATTTT. Drawing the rest from reference TRBV19 and TRBJ1-5, the complete variable domain is DGGITQSPKYLFRKEGQNVTLSCEQNLNHDAMYWYRQDPGQGLRLIYYSQIVNDFQKGDIAEGYSVSREKKESFPLTVTSAQKNPTAFYLCASSAVSNQPQHFGDGTRLSIL.

This chain uses TRBV19 with TRBJ2-7; the D is unclear. The CDR3 sequence is 16 residues long. The germline gives CDR1 LNHDA, CDR2 SQIVND (reference sequence). Deletions cut 1 base from V and 3 bases from J, with 16 bases between. The CDR3 coding sequence is TGTGCCAGTAGTATAGTCCCCTCGGAGCTGCACTACGAGCAGTACTTC. Translating it yields CASSIVPSELHYEQYF. Full variable domain (remainder filled in from reference TRBV19 and TRBJ2-7): DGGITQSPKYLFRKEGQNVTLSCEQNLNHDAMYWYRQDPGQGLRLIYYSQIVNDFQKGDIAEGYSVSREKKESFPLTVTSAQKNPTAFYLCASSIVPSELHYEQYFGPGTRLTVT.

The chain recombines TRBV28 with TRBJ1-1; no firm D call. The CDR3 has 14 amino acids. V was shortened by 8 bases and J by 0 bases, with 13 bases between the two germline ends. Germline V CDR1 and CDR2: MDHEN, SYDVKM. The CDR3 DNA reads as TGTGCCAGCCCCGAACGGGATATGAACACTGAAGCTTTCTTT. Its protein is CASPERDMNTEAFF. Full variable domain (remainder filled in from reference TRBV28 and TRBJ1-1): DVKVTQSSRYLVKRTGEKVFLECVQDMDHENMFWYRQDPGLGLRLIYFSYDVKMKEKGDIPEGYSVSREKKERFSLILESASTNQTSMYLCASPERDMNTEAFFGQGTRLTVV.

V usage is TRBV21-1 and J usage is TRBJ1-2; TRBD1, the table's D call, lacks a check against the DNA. TRBV21-1 constitutes a pseudogene. This CDR3 is built from 17 residues. CDR3 DNA: TGTGCCAGCAGGGGCCCCATCGAGCCAGGGCACGCTACTGGCTACACCTTC. Its translation is CASRGPIEPGHATGYTF.

The chain employs TRBV27 and TRBJ2-6, with TRBD1 matching over 10 bases. V was pared by 5 bases and J by 12 bases, with 4 bases of the junction left unmatched. Germline-derived CDR1 and CDR2 are MNHEY and SMNVEV (reference sequence). CDR3 length: 13 amino acids. CDR3 sequence reads: CASSMTGGVVLTF. CDR3 DNA: TGTGCCAGCAGTATGACAGGGGGCGTCGTCCTGACTTTC.

The V call is TRBV10-3, the J call TRBJ2-1, with 12 bases lining up with TRBD2. The germline V gene encodes CDR1 ENHRY and CDR2 SYGVKD. This CDR3 is built from 18 residues. With 5 bases clipped from V and 0 bases from J, the junction kept 8 bases outside the gene matches. The DNA for the CDR3 is TGTGCCATCAGTTCCGGGACTAGCGGGCGGAGCTCCTACAATGAGCAGTTCTTC. It yields the protein CAISSGTSGRSSYNEQFF.

The chain recombines TRBV5-4 with TRBJ2-7, with a weak D call TRBD1 (5 bases). CDR3 length equals 15 residues. Germline lookup yields CDR1 SGHNT and CDR2 YYREEE (reference sequence). V was trimmed by 3 bases and J by 2 bases, leaving 15 bases between them. Written as DNA, the CDR3 is TGTGCCAGCAGCTCCCAGGGTCGGACAACCTACGAGCAGTACTTC. Residues: CASSSQGRTTYEQYF. The complete variable domain, with remaining parts taken from reference TRBV5-4 and TRBJ2-7, reads ETGVTQSPTHLIKTRGQQVTLRCSSQSGHNTVSWYQQALGQGPQFIFQYYREEENGRGNFPPRFSGLQFPNYSSELNVNALELDDSALYLCASSSQGRTTYEQYFGPGTRLTVT.

This chain connects TRBV7-2 to TRBJ1-1, with unresolved D. Trimming shortened V by 4 bases and J by 10 bases, and 13 bases separated the two germline ends. Germline CDR1 is SGHTA and CDR2 is FQGNSA. This CDR3 has 12 residues. CDR3 sequence reads: CASSSLGRIAFF. The CDR3, as DNA: TGTGCCAGCAGCTCTTTGGGCAGAATAGCTTTCTTT.

This chain joins TRBV19 and TRBJ1-2, with D hard to call. Trimming left V 5 bases short and J 4 bases short, with 11 bases between. Germline CDR1 LNHDA, CDR2 SQIVND (reference sequence). The CDR3 sequence is 13 residues long. This CDR3 is CASSAEQTYGYTF. CDR3 nucleotide sequence: TGTGCCAGTAGTGCTGAACAAACCTATGGCTACACCTTC.